The 21 T cell receptor beta chains presented below share a single source sample, sequenced in a study of radiotherapy plus CTLA-4 blockade in lung cancer. Profiling relied on immunoSEQ multiplex PCR, and the TCRdb table lists in-frame clones only, not all of them. The top ten hold around 10% of the sample, which has 70,000 to 85,000 clones, less than 85% seen once. This specimen consisted of peripheral blood, obtained from a patient treated with radiotherapy plus ipilimumab. The source of these receptors is a human donor with non-small cell lung cancer whose response to radiotherapy plus ipilimumab could not be evaluated.

For the CDR3, the DNA is TGTGCCAGCTCACCACAACGGGCAACTAATGAAAAACTGTTTTTT. Translating gives CASSPQRATNEKLFF. The chain has TRBV18 and TRBJ1-4; D call uncertain. CDR1 is KGHSH and CDR2 is LQKENI in the germline V gene. Trimming shortened V by 1 base and J by 0 bases, and 6 bases separated the two germline ends. There are 15 residues in the CDR3. Full variable domain (outside the CDR3, taken from reference TRBV18 and TRBJ1-4): NAGVMQNPRHLVRRRGQEARLRCSPMKGHSHVYWYRQLPEEGLKFMVYLQKENIIDESGMPKERFSAEFPKEGPSILRIQQVVRGDSAAYFCASSPQRATNEKLFFGSGTQLSVL.

The chain has TRBV21-1 and TRBJ2-5; the table calls TRBD1, which could not be checked here. TRBV21-1 is labeled a pseudogene. The CDR3 runs to 15 residues. DNA of the CDR3: TGTGCCAGCAGCAAATCGTGCAGGGGCCGAGAGACCCAGTACTTC. This translates into CASSKSCRGRETQYF.

The CDR3 reads CASSGIWRQGPYEQYF. CDR3 in DNA: TGTGCCAGCAGCGGGATCTGGAGACAGGGCCCCTACGAGCAGTACTTC. This chain connects TRBV5-6 to TRBJ2-7, with 7 nucleotides matching TRBD1. V shed 4 bases and J 2 bases; nucleotides not matched to a gene: 12. The CDR3 is made up of 16 amino acids. The germline V gene encodes CDR1 SGHDT and CDR2 YYEEEE.

The chain uses TRBV7-6 and TRBJ2-1; the match to TRBD2 covers 10 bases. V lost 3 bases and J lost 0; bases outside the gene matches: 2. This CDR3 contains 16 residues. Germline CDR1 reads SGHVS; CDR2 reads FNYEAQ. The CDR3 protein is CASSLGLASSYNEQFF. CDR3 bases: TGTGCCAGCAGCTTGGGACTAGCGAGCTCCTACAATGAGCAGTTCTTC.

This sequence joins TRBV2 and TRBJ2-7; 7 bases are a match to TRBD1. V gave up 11 bases and J gave up 1 base; unmatched junction bases: 5. The CDR3 length is 12 residues. Germline loops: CDR1 SNHLY, CDR2 FYNNEI. DNA for the CDR3: TGTGCCGGTCACAGGGGTTCCTACGAGCAGTACTTC. It encodes CAGHRGSYEQYF.

In this sample, this clone turned up a few times. The rearrangement uses TRBV11-3 and TRBJ2-3, with 7 bases fitting TRBD1. The germline V gene encodes CDR1 SGHNT and CDR2 YENEEA. The CDR3 contains 17 residues. Unmatched junction bases numbered 10, after V lost 4 bases and J lost 0 bases. CDR3 in amino acids: CASSWPRDRLSTDTQYF. CDR3 coding DNA: TGTGCCAGCAGCTGGCCCCGGGACAGACTAAGCACAGATACGCAGTATTTT.

The J gene is TRBJ2-2, the V gene TRBV2; possible D gene TRBD1, 5 bases. Trimming pared 5 bases from V and 0 bases from J, leaving 10 bases between. Germline CDR1 SNHLY, CDR2 FYNNEI. The CDR3 loop spans 15 amino acids. The CDR3 region has the DNA TGTGCCAGCAGTCAAGGGGCCACGAACACCGGGGAGCTGTTTTTT. Amino acids: CASSQGATNTGELFF.

This chain links TRBV30 with TRBJ2-7; tentative D call: TRBD1 (6 bases). Germline V gives CDR1 GTSNPN, CDR2 SVGIG (reference sequence). The CDR3 is 13 residues long. Trimming pared 0 bases from V and 5 bases from J, leaving 11 bases between. The CDR3 loop is CAWSVQGFHEQYF. The CDR3 coding sequence is TGTGCCTGGAGTGTACAGGGTTTCCACGAGCAGTACTTC.

The rearrangement uses TRBV7-3 and TRBJ2-2; maybe TRBD1 (5 bases). The CDR3 totals 16 residues. The germline CDR1 and CDR2 sequences are SGHTA and FQGTGA. Trimming pared 6 bases from V and 1 base from J, leaving 15 bases between. The DNA for the CDR3 is TGTGCCAGCAGTATCGACAGCCGGATGAACACCGGGGAGCTGTTTTTT. This sequence encodes CASSIDSRMNTGELFF.

The V call is TRBV30, the J call TRBJ2-5; TRBD1 matches 7 bases. The CDR3 consists of 13 residues. Germline lookup yields CDR1 GTSNPN and CDR2 SVGIG (reference sequence). J gave up 1 base and V 5 bases, and 4 bases lay outside the gene matches. CDR3 nucleotides: TGTGCCTGGTCGCCAGGGGGCCAAGAGACCCAGTACTTC. It encodes CAWSPGGQETQYF.

The J gene is TRBJ2-7, the V gene TRBV18, with 7 bases matching TRBD1. V gave up 1 base and J gave up 3 bases; unmatched junction bases: 15. Per germline, CDR1 KGHSH and CDR2 LQKENI. This CDR3 has 18 residues. This CDR3 reads CASSPLRPAAGGSYEQYF. As DNA, the CDR3 is TGTGCCAGCTCACCACTTCGACCCGCGGCAGGGGGAAGCTACGAGCAGTACTTC.

The chain carries TRBV5-1 and TRBJ2-1; TRBD2 agrees at 11 bases. The CDR3 is 15 residues long. Trimming cost V 4 bases and J 3 bases; bases outside gene matches: 3. CDR1 and CDR2 (germline): SGHRS, YFSETQ. The DNA for the CDR3 is TGCGCCAGCAGCCATAGCGGGGGGGACTACAATGAGCAGTTCTTC. This codes for CASSHSGGDYNEQFF.

V gene TRBV5-4 combines with J gene TRBJ2-3; 13 bases align to TRBD2. Germline V gene lookup returns CDR1 SGHNT and CDR2 YYREEE (reference sequence). CDR3 length: 15 residues. Trimming took 4 bases from V and 6 from J; bases not matched to a gene: 5. The DNA for the CDR3 is TGTGCCAGCAGCGCGACTAGCGGGAGGAGTGATACGCAGTATTTT. It specifies CASSATSGRSDTQYF.

The chain uses TRBV5-1 and TRBJ1-5, with D possibly being TRBD1 (5 bases). CDR1 is SGHRS and CDR2 is YFSETQ in the germline V gene. Trimming pared 0 bases from V and 5 bases from J, leaving 9 bases between. This CDR3 has 14 residues. Here the CDR3 DNA reads TGCGCCAGCAGCTTGGACGGGGGAGATCAGCCCCAGCATTTT. It yields the protein CASSLDGGDQPQHF.

V and J are TRBV27 and TRBJ1-2; D is undetermined. Germline-derived CDR1 and CDR2 are MNHEY and SMNVEV (reference sequence). This CDR3 contains 15 residues. The V end was cut by 5 bases, the J end by 4 bases, with 17 bases between. The CDR3 sequence: CASSPRPGRGYGYTF. In nucleotides, the CDR3 is TGTGCCAGCAGTCCCCGACCGGGTCGGGGCTATGGCTACACCTTC.

The chain recombines TRBV6-5 with TRBJ1-1; 8 bases agree with TRBD1. Germline CDR1 is MNHEY and CDR2 is SVGAGI. The V gene end was trimmed by 7 bases and the J gene end by 1 base; junction bases not matched to a gene: 2. The CDR3 contains 13 residues. In DNA form, the CDR3 reads TGTGCCAGCAAGGACAGGGAGAACACTGAAGCTTTCTTT. Its protein product is CASKDRENTEAFF.

This chain links TRBV5-4 with TRBJ2-1, with 13 bases identical to TRBD2. CDR3 length equals 17 residues. The germline V gene encodes CDR1 SGHNT and CDR2 YYREEE (reference sequence). V was clipped by 4 bases and J by 7 bases; unmatched bases: 11. CDR3 in DNA: TGTGCCAGCAGCCTCCCTCCGGGACTAGCGGGACTGAATGAGCAGTTCTTC. Its translation: CASSLPPGLAGLNEQFF.

The V and J genes are TRBV5-1 and TRBJ1-1; 8 positions match TRBD1. Germline V gene lookup returns CDR1 SGHRS and CDR2 YFSETQ. The CDR3 is made up of 16 amino acids. The V and J ends lost 5 bases and 5 bases, in that order; junction bases with no gene match: 14. CDR3 DNA sequence: TGCGCCAGCAGTTTAGCCGGCGGACAGGGAGGGACTGAAGCTTTCTTT. Its protein is CASSLAGGQGGTEAFF. Combining the CDR3 with reference TRBV5-1 and TRBJ1-1 gives the whole variable domain KAGVTQTPRYLIKTRGQQVTLSCSPISGHRSVSWYQQTPGQGLQFLFEYFSETQRNKGNFPGRFSGRQFSNSRSEMNVSTLELGDSALYLCASSLAGGQGGTEAFFGQGTRLTVV.

This clone was detected only a few times. J is TRBJ2-6 and V is TRBV5-1; 8 bases agree with TRBD1. CDR1 and CDR2 from the germline V gene are SGHRS and YFSETQ. This CDR3 is built from 17 residues. The V gene end was trimmed by 3 bases and the J gene end by 0 bases; junction bases not matched to a gene: 5. The CDR3 region is CASSWGQASSGANVLTF. The DNA for the CDR3 is TGCGCCAGCAGCTGGGGACAGGCGAGCTCTGGGGCCAACGTCCTGACTTTC. The whole variable domain, remainder taken from reference TRBV5-1 and TRBJ2-6, is KAGVTQTPRYLIKTRGQQVTLSCSPISGHRSVSWYQQTPGQGLQFLFEYFSETQRNKGNFPGRFSGRQFSNSRSEMNVSTLELGDSALYLCASSWGQASSGANVLTFGAGSRLTVL.

V is TRBV10-3 and J is TRBJ2-2; perhaps TRBD2 as D (6 bases). Germline V lookup: CDR1 ENHRY, CDR2 SYGVKD. CDR3 length: 14 amino acids. Trimming stripped 8 bases from V and 1 base from J, with 11 bases between. CDR3 residues: CAISGRENTGELFF. The CDR3 bases are TGTGCCATCTCGGGGCGGGAGAACACCGGGGAGCTGTTTTTT.

The chain joins TRBV7-9 to TRBJ1-2, with 8 bases that match TRBD1. Looked up from germline, CDR1 is SEHNR and CDR2 is FQNEAQ (reference sequence). Trimming took 3 bases from V and 4 from J; bases not matched to a gene: 4. This CDR3 has 14 amino acids. As DNA, the CDR3 is TGTGCCAGCAGCTTGGGGGACAGGTTCTATGGCTACACCTTC. This sequence encodes CASSLGDRFYGYTF.